These 13 T cell receptor beta chains were all obtained from the same sample, sequenced in a study of T-cell reconstitution after alpha-beta-depleted transplantation in children. The library targeted TCRbeta and was prepared with unique molecular identifiers. A single record per CDR3 protein comes from TCRdb applying MiXCR to the PCR reads. The sample has around 410,000 distinct CDR3 sequences; roughly a tenth are singletons. Sequenced material: PBMCs from the stem cell graft donor, taken from the stem cell graft. These receptor sequences come from a human donor who donated a stem cell graft to a child with acute myeloid leukemia.

The gene calls are TRBV7-2 and TRBJ2-1, with 9 bases identical to TRBD1. Germline trimming cut 4 bases from V and 2 bases from J; bases unmatched to any gene: 6. The CDR3 length is 16 residues. Germline CDR1 reads SGHTA; CDR2 reads FQGNSA. DNA for the CDR3: TGTGCCAGCAGCTCGGGGACAGGGTTAACCTACAATGAGCAGTTCTTC. Translating it yields CASSSGTGLTYNEQFF.

The sample holds many counts of this clonotype. This rearrangement joins TRBV5-1 to TRBJ1-4; D call uncertain. Germline CDR1 SGHRS, CDR2 YFSETQ. The V end was cut by 4 bases, the J end by 3 bases, with 13 bases between. This CDR3 region has 15 residues. The CDR3 region is CASSPGPIANEKLFF. As DNA, the CDR3 is TGCGCCAGCAGCCCCGGGCCGATCGCTAATGAAAAACTGTTTTTT.

The J gene is TRBJ2-5, the V gene TRBV7-8; 10 bases are a match to TRBD2. V lost 3 bases and J lost 5; bases outside the gene matches: 9. This CDR3 is built from 16 residues. CDR1 is SGHVS and CDR2 is FQNEAQ in the germline V gene. The CDR3 DNA follows: TGTGCCAGCAGCTTGAGGGCTAGCGGGGGTGGGGAGACCCAGTACTTC. Its translation: CASSLRASGGGETQYF.

This clonotype has more than one count but fewer than ten. This chain connects TRBV12-3 or TRBV12-4 to TRBJ2-7; D unresolved. The CDR3 spans 11 residues. The V gene lost 6 bases and the J gene lost 4 bases, with 7 bases spanning the gap. This CDR3 reads CASRSRYEQYF. Written as DNA, the CDR3 is TGTGCCAGCAGGTCTAGATACGAGCAGTACTTC.

This clonotype came up a few times. The rearrangement joins TRBV27 to TRBJ1-1; no clear D. Germline V gene sequence: CDR1 MNHEY, CDR2 SMNVEV (reference sequence). Trimming removed 2 bases from V and 5 bases from J, with 18 bases in between. The CDR3 is 16 residues long. The CDR3 bases are TGTGCCAGCAGTTTACTGGGTGGCAGAGTCCGGACTGAAGCTTTCTTT. This codes for CASSLLGGRVRTEAFF.

V and J are TRBV7-8 and TRBJ1-1, with 7 bases lining up with TRBD1. Germline V CDR1 and CDR2: SGHVS, FQNEAQ. This CDR3 is 15 amino acids long. With 1 base clipped from V and 8 bases from J, the junction kept 10 bases outside the gene matches. The CDR3 DNA reads as TGTGCCAGCAGCTTAGAACCCAGGACAGGCAAAGAAGCTTTCTTT. This translates into CASSLEPRTGKEAFF. The complete variable domain, with remaining parts taken from reference TRBV7-8 and TRBJ1-1, reads GAGVSQSPRYKVAKRGQDVALRCDPISGHVSLFWYQQALGQGPEFLTYFQNEAQLDKSGLPSDRFFAERPEGSVSTLKIQRTQQEDSAVYLCASSLEPRTGKEAFFGQGTRLTVV.

The chain recombines TRBV2 with TRBJ2-3; 9 bases line up with TRBD2. Trimming removed 2 bases from V and 6 bases from J; junction bases left unmatched: 18. The CDR3 contains 19 residues. Germline CDR1 SNHLY, CDR2 FYNNEI. CDR3 sequence: CASSETKIKRLAVGDTQYF. CDR3 in DNA: TGTGCCAGCAGTGAAACTAAAATTAAACGACTAGCGGTAGGGGATACGCAGTATTTT.

This clonotype was seen more than once but under ten times. The rearrangement uses TRBV12-3 or TRBV12-4 and TRBJ1-1; 7 bases fit TRBD1. Unmatched junction bases numbered 6, after V lost 7 bases and J lost 4 bases. CDR3 size: 13 residues. CDR3 in amino acids: CASKKQGGTEAFF. The CDR3, as DNA: TGTGCCAGCAAAAAGCAGGGGGGCACTGAAGCTTTCTTT.

V gene TRBV7-8 combines with J gene TRBJ2-7; no definite D call. CDR3 length: 14 amino acids. Per germline, CDR1 SGHVS and CDR2 FQNEAQ. The germline V and J ends were trimmed by 1 base and 3 bases, with 10 bases remaining between them. In nucleotides, the CDR3 is TGTGCCAGCAGCTTAGGGGCAGCCTACTACGAGCAGTACGTC. Protein: CASSLGAAYYEQYV.

The V and J genes are TRBV7-8 and TRBJ2-4; weak D call: TRBD1 (5 bases). CDR3 length: 14 residues. Germline CDR1 SGHVS, CDR2 FQNEAQ. V dropped 5 bases and J dropped 7 bases, with 15 bases sitting between them. The CDR3 reads CASSISGPKNIQYF. The CDR3 bases are TGTGCCAGCAGCATATCAGGGCCGAAGAACATTCAGTACTTC.

This clonotype has a count of ten or more. The chain has TRBV7-2 and TRBJ2-5; no reliable D call. Germline V gives CDR1 SGHTA, CDR2 FQGNSA. There are 12 residues in the CDR3. With 0 bases removed from V and 5 bases from J, the gap between germline ends came to 4 bases. As DNA, the CDR3 is TGTGCCAGCAGCTTAGCGCTGGAGACCCAGTACTTC. Its translation: CASSLALETQYF.

This clonotype was detected many times. The chain joins TRBV4-3 to TRBJ2-7; 7 bases are shared with TRBD2. CDR1 is LGHNA, CDR2 YSLEER, per germline. This CDR3 has 13 residues. V lost 4 bases, J lost 2 bases, and 2 bases stayed unmatched. The CDR3 coding sequence is TGCGCCAGCAGCCCTGGACTAGCCTACGAGCAGTACTTC. Translated, it gives CASSPGLAYEQYF.

The table lists this clonotype with many counts. The chain is built from TRBV3-1 and TRBJ2-2; D is possibly TRBD1 (6 bases). V lost 4 bases and J lost 6, with 15 bases in between. CDR3 length: 15 residues. Germline V gene data show CDR1 as LGHDT and CDR2 as YNNKEL (reference sequence). Here the CDR3 reads CASSRRDKGSGELFF. The DNA of the CDR3 is TGTGCCAGCAGCCGCCGGGACAAAGGATCCGGGGAGCTGTTTTTT.